This TCR beta chain appears in the sequencing data of a study of blood T cell repertoires in COVID-19. Study background: PBMCs, B-cell-depleted T cells, or T cells provided the cDNA or gDNA that made up the material.

Assay: immunoSEQ multiplex PCR; the TCRdb copy retains only in-frame clones and omits some. The sample carries about 89,000 clones, less than 95% recorded once. The sequenced sample consisted of peripheral blood. The clonotype was recovered from a human donor with active COVID-19. The donor label of this sample is uncertain.

In DNA form, the CDR3 reads TGTGCCATCAGTGCCCAAAGAACGGGACAGGGGATGAACACTGAAGCTTTCTTT. Its translation is CAISAQRTGQGMNTEAFF. The rearrangement joins TRBV10-3 to TRBJ1-1, with 10 bases aligning to TRBD1. J gave up 0 bases and V 4 bases, and 11 bases lay outside the gene matches. Germline CDR1 ENHRY, CDR2 SYGVKD. The CDR3 covers 18 residues.